These T cell receptor beta chains were read from a single sample in a study of T cells after yellow fever vaccination. TCRdb re-analysed the 5' RACE reads in MiXCR, keeping a single row per CDR3 protein. The table lists about 320,000 distinct CDR3 sequences, approximately 4.3% of them singletons. This sample comprised PBMCs, obtained 15 days after the yellow fever booster vaccination. The source is a man aged 18 to 30 who received the YFV17D yellow fever vaccine. Both conserved end residues are part of each CDR3. D genes are given only for firm matches. Clone size is not always given. Where it is, it says once, few, many or a class for expanded clones.

>NA|14|few|TRBJ1-3|TRBV5-1
CASSQGTGGNTIYF
TGCGCCAGCAGCCAGGGGACCGGAGGAAACACCATATATTTT
>TRBD2|16|many|TRBJ2-3|TRBV4-3
CASSPETSGVTDTQYF
TGCGCCAGCAGCCCAGAGACTAGCGGGGTGACAGATACGCAGTATTTT
>NA|16|many|TRBJ1-1|TRBV4-3
CASSQTGRRGNTEAFF
TGCGCCAGCAGCCAAACAGGGCGAAGGGGGAACACTGAAGCTTTCTTT
>NA|13|few|TRBJ1-2|TRBV9
CASSVEGSYGYTF
TGTGCCAGCAGCGTAGAAGGGTCCTATGGCTACACCTTC
>NA|13|few|TRBJ2-7|TRBV7-8
CASSLVPDYEQYF
TGTGCCAGCAGCTTAGTCCCGGACTACGAGCAGTACTTC
>NA|14|NA|TRBJ1-5|TRBV28
CASSFGGSGQPQHF
TGTGCCAGCAGTTTTGGGGGCTCGGGGCAGCCCCAGCATTTT
>NA|16|many|TRBJ1-5|TRBV4-2
CASSQGAGAGNQPQHF
TGTGCCAGCAGCCAAGGCGCGGGGGCGGGCAATCAGCCCCAGCATTTT
>NA|18|many|TRBJ1-1|TRBV5-5
CASSLLVDRPIPNTEAFF
TGTGCCAGCAGCTTGCTGGTCGACCGACCCATCCCGAACACTGAAGCTTTCTTT
>NA|14|few|TRBJ2-3|TRBV27
CASSSRGIRDTQYF
TGTGCCAGCAGTTCTAGGGGCATAAGAGATACGCAGTATTTT
>NA|15|many|TRBJ2-1|TRBV5-4
CASSYGRDGGREQFF
TGTGCCAGCAGCTATGGCCGGGACGGAGGGCGTGAGCAGTTCTTC
>NA|17|few|TRBJ2-6|TRBV6-2/TRBV6-3
CASSFHQRALGANVLTF
TGTGCCAGCAGTTTTCACCAGCGCGCTCTTGGGGCCAACGTCCTGACTTTC
>NA|15|NA|TRBJ2-3|TRBV5-8
CASSWFGGSTDTQYF
TGTGCCAGCAGCTGGTTCGGGGGTAGCACAGATACGCAGTATTTT
>TRBD1|15|NA|TRBJ2-2|TRBV7-2
CASSRTGWFFGELFF
TGTGCCAGCAGCCGGACAGGGTGGTTTTTCGGGGAGCTGTTTTTT
>TRBD1|14|NA|TRBJ2-7|TRBV4-1
CASSQVQGAYEQYF
TGCGCCAGCAGCCAAGTACAGGGGGCATACGAGCAGTACTTC
>TRBD2|16|many|TRBJ2-3|TRBV24-1
CATSDISGGAPDTQYF
TGTGCCACCAGTGACATTAGCGGGGGGGCCCCAGATACGCAGTATTTT
>TRBD2|20|many|TRBJ2-3|TRBV3-1
CASSQEVGLAGGFSTDTQYF
TGTGCCAGCAGCCAAGAGGTGGGGCTAGCGGGGGGCTTTTCCACAGATACGCAGTATTTT
>TRBD2|18|many|TRBJ2-1|TRBV7-7
CASSPYGTSSYFFNEQFF
TGTGCCAGCAGTCCTTATGGGACTAGCTCGTACTTCTTCAATGAGCAGTTCTTC
>NA|15|many|TRBJ1-6|TRBV28
CASSSLDGYNSPLHF
TGTGCCAGCAGTTCCCTGGACGGTTATAATTCACCCCTCCACTTT
>TRBD1|13|many|TRBJ1-1|TRBV29-1
CSVEGWTGPEAFF
TGCAGCGTTGAAGGTTGGACAGGGCCCGAAGCTTTCTTT
>NA|15|few|TRBJ1-1|TRBV21-1
CASSSRDRGGTEAFF
TGTGCCAGCAGCTCCCGAGACAGGGGCGGCACTGAAGCTTTCTTT